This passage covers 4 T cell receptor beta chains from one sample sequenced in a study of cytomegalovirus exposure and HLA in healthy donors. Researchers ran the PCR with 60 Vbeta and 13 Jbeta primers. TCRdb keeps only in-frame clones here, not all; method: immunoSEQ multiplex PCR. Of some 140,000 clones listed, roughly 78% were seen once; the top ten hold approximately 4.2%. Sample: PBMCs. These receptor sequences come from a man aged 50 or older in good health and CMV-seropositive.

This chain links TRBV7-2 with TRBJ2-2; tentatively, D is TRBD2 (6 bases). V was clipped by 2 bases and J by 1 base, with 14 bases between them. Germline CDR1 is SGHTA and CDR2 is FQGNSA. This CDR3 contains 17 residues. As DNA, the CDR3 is TGTGCCAGCAGCTTACGGTCCGGGACTCAGAACACCGGGGAGCTGTTTTTT. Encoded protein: CASSLRSGTQNTGELFF.

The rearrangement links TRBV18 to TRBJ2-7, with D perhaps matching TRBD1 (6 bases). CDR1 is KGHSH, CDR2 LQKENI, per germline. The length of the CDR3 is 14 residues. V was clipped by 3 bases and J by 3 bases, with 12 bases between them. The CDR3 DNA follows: TGTGCCAGCTCACCCAAGACAGGAGACTACGAGCAGTACTTC. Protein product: CASSPKTGDYEQYF.

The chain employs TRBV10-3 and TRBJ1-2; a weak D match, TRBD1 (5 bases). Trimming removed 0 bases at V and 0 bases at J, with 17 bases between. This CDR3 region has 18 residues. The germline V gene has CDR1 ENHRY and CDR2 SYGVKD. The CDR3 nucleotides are TGTGCCATCAGTGAGTCACCGACTGCCAGGGCGGCTAACTATGGCTACACCTTC. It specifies CAISESPTARAANYGYTF.

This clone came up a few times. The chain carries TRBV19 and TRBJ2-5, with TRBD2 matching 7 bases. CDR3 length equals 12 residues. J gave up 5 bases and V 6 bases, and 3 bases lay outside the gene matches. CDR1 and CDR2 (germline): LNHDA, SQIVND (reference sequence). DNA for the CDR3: TGTGCCAGTAGCGGGGGGTTGGAGACCCAGTACTTC. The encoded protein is CASSGGLETQYF.